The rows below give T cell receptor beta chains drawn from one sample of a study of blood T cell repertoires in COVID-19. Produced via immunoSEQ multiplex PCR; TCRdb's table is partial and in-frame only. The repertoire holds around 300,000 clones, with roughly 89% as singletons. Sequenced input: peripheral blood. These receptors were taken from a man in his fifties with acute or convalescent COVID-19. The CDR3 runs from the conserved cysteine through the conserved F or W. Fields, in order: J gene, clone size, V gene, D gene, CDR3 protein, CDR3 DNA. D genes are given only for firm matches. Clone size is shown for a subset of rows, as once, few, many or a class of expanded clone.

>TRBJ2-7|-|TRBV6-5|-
CASIGQPETYEQYF
TGTGCCAGCATAGGACAGCCAGAAACCTACGAGCAGTACTTC
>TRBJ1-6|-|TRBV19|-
CASSPGTRGSPLHF
TGTGCCAGTAGTCCCGGGACTCGTGGGTCACCCCTCCACTTT
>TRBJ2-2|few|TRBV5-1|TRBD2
CASSLVAGGFRWTGELFF
TGCGCCAGCAGCTTGGTAGCGGGGGGTTTCCGGTGGACCGGGGAGCTGTTTTTT
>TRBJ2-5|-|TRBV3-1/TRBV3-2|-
CASLTGDQETQYF
TGTGCCAGCCTAACCGGGGATCAAGAGACCCAGTACTTC
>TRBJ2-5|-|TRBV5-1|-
CASSLGGPARGDQYF
TGCGCCAGCAGCTTGGGGGGTCCAGCCCGCGGGGACCAGTACTTC
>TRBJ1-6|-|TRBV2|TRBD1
CASSMTGVNSPLHF
TGTGCCAGCAGTATGACAGGGGTCAATTCACCCCTCCACTTT
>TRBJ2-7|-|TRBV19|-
CASSMDRSSYEQYF
TGTGCCAGTAGTATGGATAGGAGCTCCTACGAGCAGTACTTC
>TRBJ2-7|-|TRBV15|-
CATSRDPRRSSYEQYF
TGTGCCACCAGCAGAGACCCTAGAAGGAGCTCCTACGAGCAGTACTTC
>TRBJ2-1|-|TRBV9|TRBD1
CASSVGGGAHNEQFF
TGTGCCAGCAGCGTAGGAGGGGGCGCGCACAATGAGCAGTTCTTC
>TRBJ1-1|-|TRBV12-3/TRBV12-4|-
CASSPGWNTEAFF
TGTGCCAGCAGCCCCGGTTGGAACACTGAAGCTTTCTTT
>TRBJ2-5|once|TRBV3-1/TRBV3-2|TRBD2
CASSQDTSGGETQYF
TGTGCCAGCAGCCAAGACACTAGCGGTGGGGAGACCCAGTACTTC
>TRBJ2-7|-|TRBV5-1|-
CASSVGSGRGIPYEQYF
TGCGCCAGCAGCGTTGGGTCGGGGAGAGGCATTCCCTACGAGCAGTACTTC
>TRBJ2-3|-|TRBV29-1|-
CSVLEQGFRTDTQYF
TGCAGCGTTCTAGAACAGGGTTTTCGCACAGATACGCAGTATTTT
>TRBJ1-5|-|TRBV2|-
CASTGPTSNQPQHF
TGTGCCAGCACAGGGCCAACTTCAAATCAGCCCCAGCATTTT
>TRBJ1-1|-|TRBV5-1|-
CASSIDSMNTEAFF
TGCGCCAGCAGCATTGACAGTATGAACACTGAAGCTTTCTTT
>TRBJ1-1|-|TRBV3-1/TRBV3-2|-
CASSFQGNTEAFF
TGTGCCAGCAGCTTCCAGGGGAACACTGAAGCTTTCTTT
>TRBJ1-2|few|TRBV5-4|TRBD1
CASSLDRAAGGYTF
TGTGCCAGCAGCTTAGACAGGGCGGCTGGAGGCTACACCTTC
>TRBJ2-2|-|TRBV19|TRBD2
CASTDGGGTGELFF
TGTGCCAGTACGGACGGGGGGGGAACCGGGGAGCTGTTTTTT
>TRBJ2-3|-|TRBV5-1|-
CASSSLRADTQYF
TGCGCCAGCAGCTCCCTGAGAGCAGATACGCAGTATTTT
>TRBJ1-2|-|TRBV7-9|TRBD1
CASSSGTGGFRSYGYTF
TGTGCCAGCAGCTCGGGGACAGGGGGCTTTAGAAGCTATGGCTACACCTTC
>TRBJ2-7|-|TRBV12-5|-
CASATGPYEQYF
TGTGCTAGTGCCACTGGGCCCTACGAGCAGTACTTC
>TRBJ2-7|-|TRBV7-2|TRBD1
CASSLGQGSWYEQYF
TGTGCCAGCAGCTTGGGACAGGGGAGTTGGTACGAGCAGTACTTC
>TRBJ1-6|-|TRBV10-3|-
CAAHLEVNSPLHF
TGTGCCGCCCACCTCGAGGTGAATTCACCCCTCCACTTT
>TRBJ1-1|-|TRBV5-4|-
CASSPRGGQTEAFF
TGTGCCAGCAGCCCTCGGGGGGGGCAGACTGAAGCTTTCTTT
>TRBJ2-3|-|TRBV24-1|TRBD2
CATSARGGSDTQYF
TGTGCCACCAGTGCACGGGGGGGATCAGATACGCAGTATTTT
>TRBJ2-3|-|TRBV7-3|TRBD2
CASSLNWRGGGDTQYF
TGTGCCAGCAGCTTAAATTGGCGGGGGGGCGGAGATACGCAGTATTTT
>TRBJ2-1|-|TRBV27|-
CASSLEGASSYNEQFF
TGTGCCAGCAGTTTAGAGGGTGCTAGCTCCTACAATGAGCAGTTCTTC
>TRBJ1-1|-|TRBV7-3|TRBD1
CASSLTGTNTEAFF
TGTGCCAGCAGCTTGACAGGGACGAACACTGAAGCTTTCTTT
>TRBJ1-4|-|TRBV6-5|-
CASNPEPATNEKLFF
TGTGCCAGCAACCCGGAGCCCGCAACTAATGAAAAACTGTTTTTT
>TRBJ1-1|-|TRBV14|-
CATRQVGARDTEAFF
TGTGCCACCCGACAGGTTGGGGCGAGAGACACTGAAGCTTTCTTT
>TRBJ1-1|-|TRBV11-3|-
CASSFGSTEAFF
TGTGCCAGCAGCTTTGGTAGCACTGAAGCTTTCTTT
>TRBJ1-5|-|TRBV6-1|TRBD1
CASSGGSGQGFDQPQHF
TGTGCCAGCAGTGGGGGTTCGGGACAGGGATTTGATCAGCCCCAGCATTTT
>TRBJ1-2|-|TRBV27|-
CASSPLGGLGNYGYTF
TGTGCCAGCAGTCCCCTGGGGGGGTTAGGGAACTATGGCTACACCTTC
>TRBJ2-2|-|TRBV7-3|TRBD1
CASSLRDRNTGELFF
TGTGCCAGCAGCTTAAGGGACAGGAACACCGGGGAGCTGTTTTTT
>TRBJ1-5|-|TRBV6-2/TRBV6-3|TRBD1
CASSKGQGSPGNQPQHF
TGTGCCAGCAGTAAGGGACAGGGCTCACCCGGCAATCAGCCCCAGCATTTT
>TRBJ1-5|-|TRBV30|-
CAWRGSGNQPQHF
TGTGCCTGGAGGGGCAGCGGGAATCAGCCCCAGCATTTT
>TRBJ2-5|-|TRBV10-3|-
CAIRARVQETQYF
TGTGCCATCAGAGCCCGGGTCCAAGAGACCCAGTACTTC
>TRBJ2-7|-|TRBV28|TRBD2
CASSLAGTGGNEQYF
TGTGCCAGCAGTTTGGCGGGGACGGGGGGGAACGAGCAGTACTTC
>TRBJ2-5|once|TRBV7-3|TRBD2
CASSLPPPTGGPKTQYF
TGTGCCAGCAGCTTGCCCCCTCCAACGGGGGGGCCGAAGACCCAGTACTTC
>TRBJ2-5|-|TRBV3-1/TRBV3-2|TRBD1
CASSPVTPGQGYGETQYF
TGTGCCAGCAGCCCTGTAACACCGGGACAGGGTTACGGCGAGACCCAGTACTTC